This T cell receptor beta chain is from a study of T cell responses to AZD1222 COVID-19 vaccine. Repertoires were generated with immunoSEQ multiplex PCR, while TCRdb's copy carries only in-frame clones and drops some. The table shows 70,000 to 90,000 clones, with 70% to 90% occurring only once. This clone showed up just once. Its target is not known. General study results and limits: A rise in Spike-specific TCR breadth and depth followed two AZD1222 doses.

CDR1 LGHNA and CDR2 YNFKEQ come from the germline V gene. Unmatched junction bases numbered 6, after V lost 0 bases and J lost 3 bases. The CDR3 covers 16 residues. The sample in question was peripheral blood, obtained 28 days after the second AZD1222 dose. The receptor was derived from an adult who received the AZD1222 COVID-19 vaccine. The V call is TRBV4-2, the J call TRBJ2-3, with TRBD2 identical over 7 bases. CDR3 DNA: TGTGCCAGCAGCCAAGAAATCGCGGGGGTGACAGATACGCAGTATTTT. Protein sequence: CASSQEIAGVTDTQYF.